This passage covers 10 T cell receptor beta chains from one sample sequenced in a study of T cell changes during pregnancy in multiple sclerosis. Produced via immunoSEQ multiplex PCR; TCRdb's table is partial and in-frame only. This sample has some 46,000 clones; 85% to 95% occur once, and the top ten carry under 1.5%. The sample comprised peripheral blood. The receptors were sampled from a female donor with multiple sclerosis, enrolled in a pregnancy study.

Written as DNA, the CDR3 is TGCGCCAGCAGCTTAACAGGATCGAACTATGGCTACACCTTC. It encodes CASSLTGSNYGYTF. The chain uses TRBV5-1 and TRBJ1-2, with D tentatively TRBD1 (5 bases). This CDR3 has 14 residues. Germline CDR1 is SGHRS and CDR2 is YFSETQ. V lost 2 bases and J lost 2, with 10 bases in between.

The chain combines TRBV25-1 with TRBJ2-5; D is possibly TRBD1 (6 bases). Germline CDR1 MGHDK, CDR2 SYGVNS. The V end lost 4 bases, the J end lost 5 bases, and 17 bases lay between the germline ends. The CDR3 totals 15 residues. The CDR3 sequence is CASSGGQSFGETQYF. The CDR3 region has the DNA TGTGCCAGCAGTGGCGGACAGTCTTTCGGGGAGACCCAGTACTTC.

V is TRBV2 and J is TRBJ1-5, with D tentatively TRBD1 (5 bases). The V gene lost 5 bases and the J gene lost 3 bases, with 14 bases spanning the gap. There are 15 residues in the CDR3. Germline V gives CDR1 SNHLY, CDR2 FYNNEI. The CDR3 protein is CASSNDRDYNQPQHF. The CDR3 region has the DNA TGTGCCAGCAGTAACGACCGGGACTACAATCAGCCCCAGCATTTT.

The V and J genes are TRBV4-3 and TRBJ2-5; no clear D. Per germline, CDR1 LGHNA and CDR2 YSLEER. V lost 0 bases and J lost 5, with 16 bases in between. CDR3 length equals 16 residues. CDR3 in amino acids: CASSQDLGSRWETQYF. As DNA, the CDR3 is TGCGCCAGCAGCCAAGATCTAGGCAGCCGGTGGGAGACCCAGTACTTC.

This chain links TRBV5-1 with TRBJ2-7; 7 positions match TRBD1. This CDR3 is 15 amino acids long. The trim removed 4 bases at V and 5 bases at J, leaving 12 bases unmatched. Germline values: CDR1 SGHRS, CDR2 YFSETQ. CDR3 residues: CASSPGQTFLDEQYF. The CDR3 nucleotides read TGCGCCAGCAGCCCGGGACAGACCTTCCTCGACGAGCAGTACTTC.

The V gene is TRBV7-3, the J gene TRBJ1-1; 7 bases match TRBD1. V dropped 5 bases and J dropped 4; count of bases not matched to a gene: 7. In germline, CDR1 is SGHTA, CDR2 FQGTGA. The CDR3 length is 14 residues. CDR3: CASSPQGDGTEAFF. CDR3 coding DNA: TGTGCCAGCAGCCCGCAGGGGGACGGCACTGAAGCTTTCTTT.

The J gene is TRBJ1-2, the V gene TRBV6-4; D perhaps matches TRBD1 (6 bases). CDR1 is MRHNA, CDR2 SNTAGT, per germline. The CDR3 consists of 13 residues. The V end lost 2 bases, the J end lost 5 bases, and 9 bases lay between the germline ends. This CDR3 reads CASSDADSYGYTF. Here the CDR3 DNA reads TGTGCCAGCAGTGACGCGGACAGTTATGGCTACACCTTC.

This chain's CDR3 is CASSTGAGTEAFF. In DNA form, the CDR3 reads TGTGCCAGCAGCACAGGGGCGGGCACTGAAGCTTTCTTT. The gene calls are TRBV7-6 and TRBJ1-1; 7 bases fit TRBD1. The germline V gene encodes CDR1 SGHVS and CDR2 FNYEAQ. This CDR3 region has 13 residues. J gave up 4 bases and V 5 bases, and 4 bases lay outside the gene matches.

This sequence joins TRBV7-9 and TRBJ2-7; 12 bases line up with TRBD1. Germline V gene sequence: CDR1 SEHNR, CDR2 FQNEAQ (reference sequence). The J segment lost 6 bases and the V segment lost 8 bases, leaving 11 bases of the junction unmatched. The CDR3 consists of 15 residues. The CDR3 region has the DNA TGTGCCAGCCTTCCTCCTGGGACAGGGGGCTCCGAGCAGTACTTC. It translates to CASLPPGTGGSEQYF.

The rearrangement links TRBV4-1 to TRBJ2-5; no definite D call. Germline-derived CDR1 and CDR2 are MGHRA and YSYEKL. The CDR3 is 14 residues long. Trimming took 0 bases from V and 2 from J, leaving 7 bases between them. The CDR3 is CASSQDNSQETQYF. The CDR3, as DNA: TGCGCCAGCAGCCAAGATAACAGTCAAGAGACCCAGTACTTC.